This T cell receptor beta chain was sequenced for a study of blood T cell repertoires in COVID-19. Study background: Both acute and convalescent COVID-19 samples were obtained from the United States, Italy and Spain. PBMCs, B-cell-depleted T cells, or T cells provided the cDNA or gDNA that made up the material.

Repertoires were generated with immunoSEQ multiplex PCR, while TCRdb's copy carries only in-frame clones and drops some. The sample shows fewer than 100,000 clones, 80% of them seen only once. The V and J ends lost 0 bases and 0 bases, in that order; junction bases with no gene match: 4. The length of the CDR3 is 16 residues. From germline, CDR1 is SGDLS and CDR2 YYNGEE. The sample comprised peripheral blood. This TCR came from a woman aged 70 to 79 with acute or convalescent COVID-19. This rearrangement joins TRBV9 to TRBJ2-7; TRBD2 matches 9 bases. The CDR3 sequence is CASSVAGGGASYEQYF. CDR3 sequence (DNA): TGTGCCAGCAGCGTAGCGGGCGGGGGGGCCTCCTACGAGCAGTACTTC.